The 10 T cell receptor beta chains listed next were all sequenced from one sample in a study of early T cells in non-severe SARS-CoV-2 infection. MiXCR was run by TCRdb on the 5' RACE reads, yielding one entry per CDR3 protein. The sample holds about 30,000 distinct CDR3 sequences, 5.7% seen once. Sequenced sample: whole blood. These receptors all stem from an adult who was a healthcare worker with PCR-confirmed SARS-CoV-2 infection or an uninfected control (not recorded which).

This clonotype was counted ten times or more. The genes are TRBV24-1 and TRBJ1-5, with 9 bases matching TRBD1. V shed 4 bases, J shed 5 bases, and the junction held 8 bases outside the gene matches. The germline V gene has CDR1 KGHDR and CDR2 SFDVKD. There are 16 residues in the CDR3. Here the CDR3 DNA reads TGTGCCACCAGTGACGGAGGACAGGGGCGGGATCAGCCCCAGCATTTT. Its translation is CATSDGGQGRDQPQHF.

In this sample, this clonotype turned up many times. This chain uses TRBV9 with TRBJ2-7; D unclear. Between the trimmed V and J ends, which lost 0 bases and 3 bases, there was a span of 7 bases. The CDR3 is 13 amino acids. Germline V gene data show CDR1 as SGDLS and CDR2 as YYNGEE. This CDR3 reads CASSVGGFYEQYF. The CDR3 DNA reads as TGTGCCAGCAGCGTAGGTGGGTTCTACGAGCAGTACTTC.

This clonotype came up many times. V gene TRBV11-2 combines with J gene TRBJ2-7; D is possibly TRBD1 or TRBD2 (5 bases each). The CDR3 is 12 residues long. The V end lost 3 bases, the J end lost 7 bases, and 10 bases lay between the germline ends. The V gene's germline CDR1 is SGHAT and CDR2 FQNNGV. The CDR3 coding sequence is TGTGCCAGCAGCTTCAGGGTAGCGGAGCAGTACTTC. Translated, it gives CASSFRVAEQYF.

This clonotype was seen at least ten times. The J gene is TRBJ2-3, the V gene TRBV6-5; TRBD1 is a possible D gene (6 bases). The CDR3 spans 14 residues. CDR1 is MNHEY, CDR2 SVGAGI, per germline. The V end was cut by 2 bases, the J end by 0 bases, with 6 bases between. CDR3 sequence reads: CASSYTGSTDTQYF. CDR3 DNA: TGTGCCAGCAGTTACACAGGGAGCACAGATACGCAGTATTTT.

This clonotype was picked up many times. The J gene is TRBJ1-4, the V gene TRBV4-2; D gene uncertain. The germline V gene has CDR1 LGHNA and CDR2 YNFKEQ. The CDR3 spans 17 residues. Trimming removed 0 bases from V and 5 bases from J, with 16 bases in between. The DNA for the CDR3 is TGTGCCAGCAGCCAAGACCACGGAGCAGCCGCCAATGAAAAACTGTTTTTT. Its translation is CASSQDHGAAANEKLFF.

In its sample, this clonotype was seen many times. The chain employs TRBV3-1 and TRBJ2-1; D possibly uses TRBD1 or TRBD2 (5 bases each). Trimming stripped 4 bases from V and 1 base from J, with 17 bases between. The CDR3 is 17 residues long. CDR1 is LGHDT, CDR2 YNNKEL, per germline (reference sequence). The CDR3, as DNA: TGTGCCAGCAGCCCTGAGCCAGGGAGCGCGTCCTACAATGAGCAGTTCTTC. This translates into CASSPEPGSASYNEQFF.

This clonotype was found a few times. J is TRBJ2-1 and V is TRBV11-2, with 11 bases lining up with TRBD2. V trimming: 6 bases; J trimming: 6 bases; junction bases outside the gene matches: 1. Germline V gene sequence: CDR1 SGHAT, CDR2 FQNNGV. The CDR3 covers 13 residues. The CDR3 DNA follows: TGTGCCAGCAGACTAGCGGGAGTCAATGAGCAGTTCTTC. This sequence encodes CASRLAGVNEQFF.

This clonotype has just a few counts. V and J are TRBV28 and TRBJ1-5; D not resolved. Germline V gives CDR1 MDHEN, CDR2 SYDVKM. Trimming removed 1 base from V and 1 base from J, with 5 bases in between. CDR3 length: 14 amino acids. This chain's CDR3 is CASSLFGSNQPQHF. The CDR3 DNA is TGTGCCAGCAGTTTATTTGGCAGCAATCAGCCCCAGCATTTT.

This clonotype was seen ten or more times. The chain is built from TRBV28 and TRBJ2-2; no definite D call. Deletions cut 8 bases from V and 0 bases from J, with 13 bases between. The CDR3 totals 15 residues. The V gene's germline CDR1 is MDHEN and CDR2 SYDVKM. The CDR3 here is CASARGHSNTGELFF. CDR3 in DNA: TGTGCCAGCGCAAGAGGCCACTCGAACACCGGGGAGCTGTTTTTT.

V is TRBV20-1 and J is TRBJ2-7; 7 nucleotides line up with TRBD2. Germline assignment: CDR1 DFQATT and CDR2 SNEGSKA (reference sequence). CDR3 length: 14 amino acids. Trimming removed 6 bases from V and 3 bases from J; junction bases left unmatched: 11. The CDR3 is CSARLAAINYEQYF. In nucleotides, the CDR3 is TGCAGTGCCCGCCTAGCGGCTATAAACTACGAGCAGTACTTC.